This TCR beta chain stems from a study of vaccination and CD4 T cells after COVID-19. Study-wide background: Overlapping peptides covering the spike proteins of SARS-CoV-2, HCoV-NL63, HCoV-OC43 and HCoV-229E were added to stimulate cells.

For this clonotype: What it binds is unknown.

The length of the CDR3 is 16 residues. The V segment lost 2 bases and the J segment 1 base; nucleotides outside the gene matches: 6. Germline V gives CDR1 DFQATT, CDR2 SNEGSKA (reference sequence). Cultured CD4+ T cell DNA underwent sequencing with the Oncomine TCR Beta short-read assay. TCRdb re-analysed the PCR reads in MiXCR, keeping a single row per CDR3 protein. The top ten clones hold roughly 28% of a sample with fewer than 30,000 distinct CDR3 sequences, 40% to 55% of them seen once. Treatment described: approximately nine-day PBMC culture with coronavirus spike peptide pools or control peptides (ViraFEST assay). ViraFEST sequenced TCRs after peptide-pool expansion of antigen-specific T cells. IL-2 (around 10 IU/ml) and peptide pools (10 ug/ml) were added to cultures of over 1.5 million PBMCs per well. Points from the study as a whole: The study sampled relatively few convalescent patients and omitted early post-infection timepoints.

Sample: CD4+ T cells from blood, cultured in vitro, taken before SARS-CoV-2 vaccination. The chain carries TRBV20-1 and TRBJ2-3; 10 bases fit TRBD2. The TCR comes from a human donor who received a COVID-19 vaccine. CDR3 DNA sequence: TGCAGTGCTAGACCTAGCGGGGGAGGGCGCACAGATACGCAGTATTTT. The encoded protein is CSARPSGGGRTDTQYF.